Shown below are 29 T cell receptor beta chains from a single sample sequenced in a study of blood T cell repertoires in COVID-19. Assay used: immunoSEQ multiplex PCR; TCRdb lists only in-frame clones, some missing. The repertoire holds some 220,000 clones, with around 80% as singletons. The sequencing input was peripheral blood. These receptor sequences come from a woman in her 70s with acute or convalescent COVID-19.

The rearrangement uses TRBV5-1 and TRBJ2-2, with D possibly matching TRBD2 (7 bases). Germline V gene data show CDR1 as SGHRS and CDR2 as YFSETQ. V was clipped by 0 bases and J by 2 bases, with 17 bases between them. The CDR3 runs 18 residues. This CDR3 is CASSLAPVGGGNTGELFF. In DNA form, the CDR3 reads TGCGCCAGCAGCTTGGCTCCGGTGGGCGGGGGCAACACCGGGGAGCTGTTTTTT.

The chain couples TRBV6-5 to TRBJ2-1; 9 bases are a match to TRBD2. Germline values: CDR1 MNHEY, CDR2 SVGAGI. The CDR3 is made up of 14 amino acids. DNA for the CDR3: TGTGTCGCGGCGGGGGGGAACTCCTACAATGAGCAGTTCTTC. Residues: CVAAGGNSYNEQFF.

V and J are TRBV12-5 and TRBJ2-3; TRBD2 might be the D (6 bases). The germline V gene encodes CDR1 LGHNT and CDR2 FRNRAP. This CDR3 is built from 15 residues. The V and J ends lost 2 bases and 5 bases respectively, with 14 bases between them. CDR3 amino acids: CASGLPGHSGDTQYF. In DNA, the CDR3 is TGTGCTAGTGGTTTGCCCGGCCATAGCGGAGATACGCAGTATTTT.

The gene calls are TRBV5-1 and TRBJ1-4; the match to TRBD1 covers 8 bases. V lost 6 bases, J lost 10 bases, and 14 bases stayed unmatched. The CDR3 consists of 15 residues. Per the germline V gene, CDR1 is SGHRS and CDR2 is YFSETQ. CDR3 coding DNA: TGCGCCAGCAAACAACAACAGGGGGTCGAGGGAAAACTGTTTTTT. Amino acids: CASKQQQGVEGKLFF.

V and J are TRBV11-2 and TRBJ2-7, with 9 positions matching TRBD1. The CDR3 is 14 amino acids. The V segment lost 1 base and the J segment 6 bases; nucleotides outside the gene matches: 4. Germline values: CDR1 SGHAT, CDR2 FQNNGV. In nucleotides, the CDR3 is TGTGCCAGCAGCTTAGCCAGGACAGGGGCCGAGCAGTACGTC. This sequence encodes CASSLARTGAEQYV.

This chain joins TRBV4-2 and TRBJ1-4; D is unclear. Trimming cost V 0 bases and J 7 bases, with 12 bases left between them. The CDR3 is made up of 15 amino acids. The V gene's germline CDR1 is LGHNA and CDR2 YNFKEQ. CDR3 coding DNA: TGTGCCAGCAGCCAAGATAAGACGGAGGGTGAAAAACTGTTTTTT. Its translation is CASSQDKTEGEKLFF.

The rearrangement uses TRBV7-2 and TRBJ1-6; TRBD1 matches at 7 bases. The CDR3 is 17 residues long. The trim removed 5 bases at V and 7 bases at J, leaving 14 bases unmatched. Germline V CDR1 and CDR2: SGHTA, FQGNSA. This CDR3 reads CASSLDRDRRRNSPLHF. CDR3 sequence (DNA): TGTGCCAGCAGCCTCGACAGGGACAGACGGAGGAATTCACCCCTCCACTTT. Combining the CDR3 with reference TRBV7-2 and TRBJ1-6 gives the whole variable domain GAGVSQSPSNKVTEKGKDVELRCDPISGHTALYWYRQSLGQGLEFLIYFQGNSAPDKSGLPSDRFSAERTGGSVSTLTIQRTQQEDSAVYLCASSLDRDRRRNSPLHFGNGTRLTVT.

This chain links TRBV18 with TRBJ2-2; D might be TRBD2 (6 bases). Germline V lookup: CDR1 KGHSH, CDR2 LQKENI. The CDR3 is made up of 18 amino acids. V shed 0 bases and J shed 7 bases, with 21 bases lying between them. CDR3 bases: TGTGCCAGCTCACCACCTATTCGCCGATTTCCGGGAGTCGGGGAGCTGTTTTTT. Translated, it gives CASSPPIRRFPGVGELFF.

V is TRBV14 and J is TRBJ2-7, with D possibly matching TRBD1 (6 bases). From germline, CDR1 is SGHDN and CDR2 FVKESK. The V and J ends lost 4 bases and 1 base respectively, with 11 bases between them. This CDR3 has 14 amino acids. In DNA, the CDR3 is TGTGCCAGCAGCCCCCGGCAGGGGTCCTACGAGCAGTACTTC. Encoded protein: CASSPRQGSYEQYF. Drawing the rest from reference TRBV14 and TRBJ2-7, the complete variable domain is EAGVTQFPSHSVIEKGQTVTLRCDPISGHDNLYWYRRVMGKEIKFLLHFVKESKQDESGMPNNRFLAERTGGTYSTLKVQPAELEDSGVYFCASSPRQGSYEQYFGPGTRLTVT.

CDR3 in DNA: TGCGCCAGCAGCCAATTCTACTCTGGGGCCAACGTCCTGACTTTC. Encoded protein: CASSQFYSGANVLTF. This chain connects TRBV4-1 to TRBJ2-6; no reliable D call. Trimming left V 2 bases short and J 0 bases short, with 5 bases between. The CDR3 runs to 15 residues. Germline V gives CDR1 MGHRA, CDR2 YSYEKL.

The gene calls are TRBV9 and TRBJ1-2; 9 bases match TRBD1. J lost 8 bases, V lost 1 base, and 9 bases had no gene match. The CDR3 has 15 residues. Per germline, CDR1 SGDLS and CDR2 YYNGEE. DNA for the CDR3: TGTGCCAGCAGCGTAACCGTTGGGACAGGGTACGGCTACACCTTC. Protein: CASSVTVGTGYGYTF.

This chain uses TRBV5-6 with TRBJ1-6; D may be TRBD1 (5 bases). This CDR3 has 16 amino acids. V lost 0 bases to trimming and J lost 7 bases, with 14 bases between them. Germline V gene sequence: CDR1 SGHDT, CDR2 YYEEEE. The CDR3 loop reads CASSLVVGRQNSPLHF. The CDR3 nucleotides read TGTGCCAGCAGCTTGGTGGTCGGGCGACAGAATTCACCCCTCCACTTT.

The V and J genes are TRBV2 and TRBJ1-6; D uncertain. The V and J ends lost 2 bases and 8 bases respectively, with 16 bases between them. Germline loops: CDR1 SNHLY, CDR2 FYNNEI. This CDR3 has 16 residues. For the CDR3, the DNA is TGTGCCAGCAGTGAATATGGGCTGCTGAATGATTCACCCCTCCACTTT. This translates into CASSEYGLLNDSPLHF.

Concerning this clone itself: This specimen includes other DNA sequences encoding the same CDR3. CDR3 region: CASSSRLAGSTDTQYF. Written as DNA, the CDR3 is TGTGCCAGCAGCTCCCGACTAGCGGGGAGCACAGATACGCAGTATTTT. V and J are TRBV11-2 and TRBJ2-3; TRBD2 matches at 11 bases. J lost 0 bases, V lost 4 bases, and 3 bases had no gene match. The CDR3 is made up of 16 amino acids. Looked up from germline, CDR1 is SGHAT and CDR2 is FQNNGV.

DNA for the CDR3: TGTGCCAGCAGTGAACAGGGACTAGCGGGAAACAATGAGCAGTTCTTC. Translated, it gives CASSEQGLAGNNEQFF. V gene TRBV2 combines with J gene TRBJ2-1, with 13 bases aligning to TRBD2. Trimming removed 2 bases from V and 5 bases from J; junction bases left unmatched: 3. The CDR3 is 16 residues long. Germline V gene data show CDR1 as SNHLY and CDR2 as FYNNEI.

V usage is TRBV9 and J usage is TRBJ2-7; 7 bases are a match to TRBD1. CDR3 length: 13 amino acids. Looked up from germline, CDR1 is SGDLS and CDR2 is YYNGEE. J was trimmed by 3 bases and V by 4 bases; bases with no gene match: 4. In nucleotides, the CDR3 is TGTGCCAGCAGCCTCACAGGGGACTACGAGCAGTACTTC. Translating gives CASSLTGDYEQYF.

The gene calls are TRBV19 and TRBJ1-1; D is ambiguous. V gave up 0 bases and J gave up 9 bases, with 11 bases separating them. This CDR3 has 13 amino acids. Germline CDR1 LNHDA, CDR2 SQIVND (reference sequence). CDR3 sequence reads: CASSIEVSQQAFF. CDR3 in DNA: TGTGCCAGTAGTATAGAAGTTTCACAACAAGCTTTCTTT.

The V gene is TRBV12-1, the J gene TRBJ1-5; the table's D gene call, TRBD1, was not cross checked with the DNA. TRBV12-1 is recorded as a pseudogene. The CDR3 is 12 amino acids. CDR3 region: CASSCGAGPQHF. DNA for the CDR3: TGTGCCAGCAGTTGTGGCGCAGGGCCCCAGCATTTT.

The V gene is TRBV6-5, the J gene TRBJ2-2; D is unresolved. The V and J ends lost 8 bases and 8 bases respectively, with 9 bases between them. The germline CDR1 and CDR2 sequences are MNHEY and SVGAGI. The CDR3 has 11 amino acids. This chain's CDR3 is CASHSRGELFF. In DNA, the CDR3 is TGTGCCAGCCATAGTCGGGGGGAGCTGTTTTTT.

This clone was observed a handful of times. The CDR3 region has the DNA TGTGCCAGCAGCTTAGTGTTACGGCGGGGGGCCGCTAGAGAGTCTAGCACAGATACGCAGTATTTT. Translating gives CASSLVLRRGAARESSTDTQYF. This chain uses TRBV7-8 with TRBJ2-3, with 8 bases lining up with TRBD2. V trimming: 1 base; J trimming: 0 bases; junction bases outside the gene matches: 21. The CDR3 extends over 22 amino acids. Looked up from germline, CDR1 is SGHVS and CDR2 is FQNEAQ.

The rearrangement joins TRBV7-5 to TRBJ2-7; the table's D call of TRBD2 was not tested on the DNA. TRBV7-5 is shown as a pseudogene. The CDR3 consists of 19 residues. This CDR3 reads CVRSLTNPWGGGLFDEQYF. The CDR3 DNA is TGTGTCAGAAGCTTAACCAATCCTTGGGGCGGGGGATTATTCGACGAGCAGTACTTC.

The chain carries TRBV19 and TRBJ2-1, with D possibly TRBD2 on 6 matching bases. The germline V gene has CDR1 LNHDA and CDR2 SQIVND (reference sequence). V lost 7 bases and J lost 0, with 13 bases in between. The CDR3 is made up of 15 amino acids. CDR3 DNA: TGTGCCAGTATGGGGGGACTTTACTCCTACAATGAGCAGTTCTTC. Translation gives CASMGGLYSYNEQFF.

This clone was observed a few times. V usage is TRBV10-3 and J usage is TRBJ1-2; 9 nucleotides match TRBD1. The trim removed 2 bases at V and 2 bases at J, leaving 0 bases unmatched. Germline lookup yields CDR1 ENHRY and CDR2 SYGVKD. The CDR3 has 14 amino acids. The CDR3 nucleotides are TGTGCCATCAGTGAGACAGGGGGCAACTATGGCTACACCTTC. It translates to CAISETGGNYGYTF.

The genes are TRBV3-1 (or the pseudogene TRBV3-2) and TRBJ2-2, with D possibly TRBD2 on 6 matching bases. Germline CDR1 is LGHDT and CDR2 is YNNKEL (reference sequence). This CDR3 spans 16 amino acids. Trimming took off 6 bases at V and 3 bases at J, with 17 bases between the two ends. CDR3 residues: CASRTTSGRDTGELFF. The CDR3 bases are TGTGCCAGCAGAACGACAAGCGGGCGGGACACCGGGGAGCTGTTTTTT.

J is TRBJ2-2 and V is TRBV29-1; 11 nucleotides agree with TRBD1. Germline CDR1 and CDR2: SQVTM and ANQGSEA. The V and J ends lost 4 bases and 2 bases, in that order; junction bases with no gene match: 9. There are 17 residues in the CDR3. The CDR3 region has the DNA TGCAGCGTTGGGGACCTGGACAGGGGGCGAAACACCGGGGAGCTGTTTTTT. It codes for CSVGDLDRGRNTGELFF.

This clone occurred once. Written as DNA, the CDR3 is TGTGCCAGCAGCTTGACTAGCGGGGGAATAAGCACAGATACGCAGTATTTT. Translation: CASSLTSGGISTDTQYF. J is TRBJ2-3 and V is TRBV11-2; 12 nucleotides match TRBD2. The CDR3 loop spans 17 amino acids. Germline lookup yields CDR1 SGHAT and CDR2 FQNNGV. Unmatched junction bases numbered 4, after V lost 3 bases and J lost 0 bases.

The chain uses TRBV7-2 and TRBJ2-1; possible D gene TRBD2, 5 bases. The germline V gene encodes CDR1 SGHTA and CDR2 FQGNSA. This CDR3 has 14 amino acids. V was cut by 1 base and J by 11 bases, with 15 bases left in between. CDR3 sequence (DNA): TGTGCCAGCAGCTTAGGGGATCCCGCGGGTCAGCAGTTCTTC. This codes for CASSLGDPAGQQFF.

The chain is built from TRBV7-2 and TRBJ1-1; possibly TRBD1 for D (6 bases). Germline CDR1 is SGHTA and CDR2 is FQGNSA. V dropped 1 base and J dropped 6 bases, with 12 bases sitting between them. CDR3 length equals 14 residues. The CDR3 region is CASSLDAGDAEAFF. CDR3 in DNA: TGTGCCAGCAGCTTAGATGCAGGGGACGCTGAAGCTTTCTTT.

The genes are TRBV7-2 and TRBJ1-2; 7 positions agree with TRBD1. V shed 4 bases, J shed 5 bases, and the junction held 4 bases outside the gene matches. In germline, CDR1 is SGHTA, CDR2 FQGNSA. The CDR3 has 13 residues. The CDR3 protein is CASSSGTEYGYTF. The CDR3 DNA sequence: TGTGCCAGCAGCTCCGGGACAGAGTATGGCTACACCTTC.